This T cell receptor beta chain was sequenced for a study of blood T cell repertoires in COVID-19. The data were produced by immunoSEQ multiplex PCR, yet TCRdb's version contains in-frame clones alone and is incomplete. The table lists 240,000 or so clones, approximately 83% of them singletons. The CDR3 extends over 14 amino acids. Germline V gene sequence: CDR1 ENHRY, CDR2 SYGVKD. Unmatched junction bases numbered 5, after V lost 3 bases and J lost 5 bases. The TCR originated in a woman aged 25 to 39 who had recovered from COVID-19. This chain joins TRBV10-3 and TRBJ1-2; TRBD1 matches 8 bases. Specimen: peripheral blood. The CDR3 sequence: CAISDTGGRYGYTF. The CDR3 DNA sequence: TGTGCCATCAGTGATACAGGGGGGCGGTATGGCTACACCTTC.